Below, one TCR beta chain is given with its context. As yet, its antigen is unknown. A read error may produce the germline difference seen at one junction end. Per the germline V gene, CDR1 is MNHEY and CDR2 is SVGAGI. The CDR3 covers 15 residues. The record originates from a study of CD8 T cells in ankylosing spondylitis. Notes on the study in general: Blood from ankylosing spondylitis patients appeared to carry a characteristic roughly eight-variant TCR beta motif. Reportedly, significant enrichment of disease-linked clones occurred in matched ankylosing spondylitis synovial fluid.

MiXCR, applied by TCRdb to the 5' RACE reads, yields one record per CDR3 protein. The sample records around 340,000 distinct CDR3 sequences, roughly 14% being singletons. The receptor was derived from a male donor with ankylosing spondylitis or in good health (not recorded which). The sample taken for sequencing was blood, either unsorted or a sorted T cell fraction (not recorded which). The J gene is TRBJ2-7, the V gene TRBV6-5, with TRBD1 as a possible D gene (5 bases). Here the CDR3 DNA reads TGTGCCAGCAGTTCGGGCACTGCCTTGAATGGGGCTTGGGACTTC. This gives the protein CASSSGTALNGAWDF.